This entry concerns a single T cell receptor beta chain. These data come from a study of blood T cell repertoires in COVID-19. Study background: Samples taken during acute and convalescent COVID-19 were collected in the United States, Italy and Spain. Sources were T cells, B-cell-depleted T cells, or PBMCs; the material itself was cDNA or gDNA.

Germline lookup yields CDR1 MDHEN and CDR2 SYDVKM. The CDR3 consists of 15 residues. V dropped 6 bases and J dropped 7; count of bases not matched to a gene: 11. Authors' analysis steps: By means of reference gene primer amplification, nucleated cell counts were estimated. TCRdb's table, derived via immunoSEQ multiplex PCR, lists solely in-frame clones and lacks some. That table gives V, J and clone size, and the DNA gave D and trimming. The table lists under 200,000 clones, around 87% of them singletons. Sequencing input: peripheral blood. The sequence came from a man younger than 35 with active or convalescent COVID-19. The chain recombines TRBV28 with TRBJ1-1, with 10 bases aligning to TRBD1. CDR3 in amino acids: CASSQTGTGAFEAFF. CDR3 DNA sequence: TGTGCCAGCAGCCAGACCGGGACAGGGGCTTTTGAAGCTTTCTTT.